The source of this TCR beta chain is a study of early T cells in non-severe SARS-CoV-2 infection. Study background: Sequenced bulk RNA came from whole blood that was unsorted, and chains were unpaired.

Germline CDR1 is DFQATT and CDR2 is SNEGSKA (reference sequence). After removal of 5 bases from V and 3 bases from J, the junction contained 6 bases not matched to a gene. This CDR3 comprises 13 residues. Attachment of unique molecular identifiers to individual cDNA molecules was performed. TCRdb passed the 5' RACE reads through MiXCR, listing each CDR3 protein once. The sample includes 25,000 to 35,000 distinct CDR3 sequences, under 6% of them seen just once. In its sample, this clonotype was seen a few times. Its matching antigen is unknown. Study-level points and caveats: Sequences matched to VDJdb favored anti-spike CD8 responses, while private and CD4 specificities were missed.

The sequencing sample was made of whole blood. This TCR was recovered from an adult who was a healthcare worker with PCR-confirmed SARS-CoV-2 infection or an uninfected control (not recorded which). The chain couples TRBV20-1 to TRBJ2-7; 8 bases map to TRBD2. CDR3 DNA: TGCAGTGCTTTAAGCGGGAGCGACTACGAGCAGTACTTC. This sequence encodes CSALSGSDYEQYF.